A selection of T cell receptor beta chains follows, all from one sample in a study of beta chain features in type 1 diabetes. Data came from immunoSEQ multiplex PCR; TCRdb stores just in-frame clones and leaves some out. This table holds some 300,000 clones, about 7.8% found once. Sequencing was performed on central memory CD4+ T cells from blood. The receptors derive from a woman in her late teens or twenties in good health. CDR3s include the opening cysteine and the closing phenylalanine or tryptophan. Fields, in order: V gene, D gene, clone size, J gene, CDR3 protein, CDR3 DNA. A D gene is named only where the DNA matches it firmly. Clone size is shown for a subset of rows, as once, few, many or a class of expanded clone.

V gene: TRBV11-2; D gene: NA; clone size: NA; J gene: TRBJ1-4; CDR3 protein: CASSLNPGSNEKLFF; CDR3 DNA: TGTGCCAGCAGCCTGAACCCGGGATCTAATGAAAAACTGTTTTTT
V gene: TRBV29-1; D gene: NA; clone size: few; J gene: TRBJ1-2; CDR3 protein: CSVEKARAGGGYGYTF; CDR3 DNA: TGCAGCGTTGAAAAGGCGCGGGCAGGCGGCGGCTATGGCTACACCTTC
V gene: TRBV5-1; D gene: TRBD1; clone size: NA; J gene: TRBJ1-4; CDR3 protein: CASSLGQGISNEKLFF; CDR3 DNA: TGCGCCAGCAGCTTGGGACAGGGGATAAGTAATGAAAAACTGTTTTTT
V gene: TRBV27; D gene: NA; clone size: few; J gene: TRBJ2-6; CDR3 protein: CASSFLFNAANVLTF; CDR3 DNA: TGTGCCAGCAGTTTTTTGTTTAATGCGGCCAACGTCCTGACTTTC
V gene: TRBV6-6; D gene: NA; clone size: NA; J gene: TRBJ1-1; CDR3 protein: CASGQGAGNTEAFF; CDR3 DNA: TGTGCCAGCGGGCAAGGAGCAGGGAACACTGAAGCTTTCTTT
V gene: TRBV18; D gene: NA; clone size: few; J gene: TRBJ2-6; CDR3 protein: CASSPLQDYGANVLTF; CDR3 DNA: TGTGCCAGCTCACCCCTTCAGGATTATGGGGCCAACGTCCTGACTTTC
V gene: TRBV7-3; D gene: NA; clone size: few; J gene: TRBJ2-6; CDR3 protein: CASSPGPVVSSGANVLTF; CDR3 DNA: TGTGCCAGCAGCCCCGGACCTGTAGTGAGCTCTGGGGCCAACGTCCTGACTTTC
V gene: TRBV6-4; D gene: NA; clone size: NA; J gene: TRBJ2-1; CDR3 protein: CATRHKGGEQFF; CDR3 DNA: TGTGCCACACGCCACAAGGGCGGTGAGCAGTTCTTC
V gene: TRBV7-8; D gene: TRBD2; clone size: NA; J gene: TRBJ2-3; CDR3 protein: CASSSDRLAGTDTQYF; CDR3 DNA: TGTGCCAGCAGCTCCGACCGACTAGCGGGCACAGATACGCAGTATTTT
V gene: TRBV15; D gene: NA; clone size: few; J gene: TRBJ1-2; CDR3 protein: CATSRDGADNYGYTF; CDR3 DNA: TGTGCCACCAGCAGAGATGGGGCAGACAACTATGGCTACACCTTC
V gene: TRBV18; D gene: NA; clone size: NA; J gene: TRBJ1-3; CDR3 protein: CASSPPENTIYF; CDR3 DNA: TGTGCCAGCTCACCACCGGAAAACACCATATATTTT
V gene: TRBV7-2; D gene: NA; clone size: NA; J gene: TRBJ2-1; CDR3 protein: CASSLEDGILNEQFF; CDR3 DNA: TGTGCCAGCAGCTTAGAGGACGGGATTCTGAATGAGCAGTTCTTC
V gene: TRBV5-1; D gene: NA; clone size: NA; J gene: TRBJ1-1; CDR3 protein: CASSSLGAADTEAFF; CDR3 DNA: TGCGCCAGCAGCTCACTAGGGGCGGCGGACACTGAAGCTTTCTTT
V gene: TRBV7-2; D gene: NA; clone size: few; J gene: TRBJ2-1; CDR3 protein: CASSLEGTGLGREQFF; CDR3 DNA: TGTGCCAGCAGCTTAGAGGGCACCGGGCTAGGCAGGGAGCAGTTCTTC
V gene: TRBV13; D gene: NA; clone size: few; J gene: TRBJ1-5; CDR3 protein: CASSLNKGPQHF; CDR3 DNA: TGTGCCAGCAGTCTCAATAAGGGGCCCCAGCATTTT
V gene: TRBV4-2; D gene: NA; clone size: NA; J gene: TRBJ2-5; CDR3 protein: CASSQERGGPGGTQYF; CDR3 DNA: TGTGCCAGCAGCCAAGAACGTGGCGGGCCCGGGGGGACCCAGTACTTC
V gene: TRBV18; D gene: NA; clone size: NA; J gene: TRBJ1-2; CDR3 protein: CASSLVRESDYGYTF; CDR3 DNA: TGTGCCAGCTCTTTAGTCCGGGAATCTGACTATGGCTACACCTTC